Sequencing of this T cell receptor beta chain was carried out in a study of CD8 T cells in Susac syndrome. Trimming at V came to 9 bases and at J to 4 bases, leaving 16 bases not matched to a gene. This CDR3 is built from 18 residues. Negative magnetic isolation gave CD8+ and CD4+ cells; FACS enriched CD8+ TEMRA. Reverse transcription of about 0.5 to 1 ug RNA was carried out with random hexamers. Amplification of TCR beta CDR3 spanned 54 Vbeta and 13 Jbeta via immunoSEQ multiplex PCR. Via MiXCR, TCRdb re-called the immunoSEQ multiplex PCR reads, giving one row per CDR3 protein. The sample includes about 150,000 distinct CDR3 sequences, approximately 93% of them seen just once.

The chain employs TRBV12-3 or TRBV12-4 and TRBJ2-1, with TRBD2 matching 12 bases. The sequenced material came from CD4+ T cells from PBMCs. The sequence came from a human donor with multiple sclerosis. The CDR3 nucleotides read TGTGCCAGTCTAGCTACTAGCGGGAGGTCTACGACTTACAATGAGCAGTTCTTC. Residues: CASLATSGRSTTYNEQFF.